The 6 T cell receptor beta chains reported below all come from one sample, sequenced in a study of blood T cell repertoires in COVID-19. Clones were sequenced by immunoSEQ multiplex PCR, and TCRdb holds only the in-frame ones, with some missing. The table lists about 150,000 clones, 80% to 90% of them singletons. Material: peripheral blood. These receptors were taken from a man younger than 35 with COVID-19, enrolled during active disease.

The genes are TRBV19 and TRBJ1-1; D unclear. This CDR3 spans 11 amino acids. From germline, CDR1 is LNHDA and CDR2 SQIVND (reference sequence). Trimming took off 7 bases at V and 8 bases at J, with 11 bases between the two ends. The CDR3 is CASISRVEAFF. CDR3 bases: TGTGCCAGTATCAGCCGGGTCGAAGCTTTCTTT.

This chain links TRBV10-3 with TRBJ2-2; 8 bases agree with TRBD2. This CDR3 has 13 residues. From germline, CDR1 is ENHRY and CDR2 SYGVKD. V was clipped by 6 bases and J by 7 bases; unmatched bases: 4. The CDR3, as DNA: TGTGCCATCAGGGCGGGAGGTCTCGGGGAGCTGTTTTTT. Protein: CAIRAGGLGELFF.

The rearrangement links TRBV7-2 to TRBJ1-3; no firm D call. V lost 5 bases and J 4 bases, leaving 15 bases between the germline ends. The germline gives CDR1 SGHTA, CDR2 FQGNSA. This CDR3 is built from 15 residues. CDR3 DNA: TGTGCCAGCAGCCCCGCGGCGGGAGCCGGAAACACCATATATTTT. As protein: CASSPAAGAGNTIYF.

This clone was counted a single time. The rearrangement links TRBV24-1 to TRBJ1-2; TRBD1 aligns across 10 bases. The CDR3 sequence is 13 residues long. J lost 8 bases, V lost 5 bases, and 4 bases had no gene match. The germline V gene has CDR1 KGHDR and CDR2 SFDVKD. The CDR3 loop reads CATSAGTGDGYTF. The CDR3 nucleotides read TGTGCCACCAGTGCCGGGACAGGGGACGGCTACACCTTC.

The chain carries TRBV5-1 and TRBJ2-2; D remains ambiguous. CDR1 is SGHRS, CDR2 YFSETQ, per germline. This CDR3 has 12 residues. The V end lost 4 bases, the J end lost 6 bases, and 7 bases lay between the germline ends. CDR3 sequence: CASSLSSGELFF. DNA of the CDR3: TGCGCCAGCAGCCTCAGTTCCGGGGAGCTGTTTTTT.

The DNA of the CDR3 is TGTGCCAGCAGCCACCATTTGGACAGAGACTACGAGCAGTACTTC. The encoded protein is CASSHHLDRDYEQYF. This chain joins TRBV14 and TRBJ2-7; a weak D match, TRBD1 (6 bases). The ends were cut back, 3 bases at V and 3 bases at J, with 15 bases in the middle. The CDR3 is 15 residues long. Per germline, CDR1 SGHDN and CDR2 FVKESK. Drawing the rest from reference TRBV14 and TRBJ2-7, the complete variable domain is EAGVTQFPSHSVIEKGQTVTLRCDPISGHDNLYWYRRVMGKEIKFLLHFVKESKQDESGMPNNRFLAERTGGTYSTLKVQPAELEDSGVYFCASSHHLDRDYEQYFGPGTRLTVT.